This T cell receptor beta chain derives from a study of blood T cell repertoires in COVID-19. Turning to the study itself: Researchers got acute and convalescent COVID-19 samples from the United States, Italy and Spain.

The repertoire was sequenced with immunoSEQ multiplex PCR; TCRdb's copy has only in-frame clones and lacks some. The sample has over 95,000 clones, more than 75% seen once; the top ten hold 3% to 3.5%. Between the trimmed V and J ends, which lost 4 bases and 9 bases, there was a span of 16 bases. Germline V lookup: CDR1 LGHDT, CDR2 YNNKEL (reference sequence). CDR3 length equals 14 residues. This chain uses TRBV3-1 (or the pseudogene TRBV3-2) with TRBJ2-4, with unresolved D. This receptor was identified in a middle-aged man with acute or convalescent COVID-19. The sample taken for sequencing was peripheral blood. The CDR3 DNA is TGTGCCAGCAGCCGTGGAGTTTTCCCCACCATTCAGTACTTC. Protein product: CASSRGVFPTIQYF.